This record covers a single T cell receptor (beta chain). Its target is not known. Reverse transcription used roughly 0.45 to 1 ug RNA and random hexamers. Amplification of TCR beta CDR3 spanned 54 Vbeta and 13 Jbeta via immunoSEQ multiplex PCR. TCRdb fed the immunoSEQ multiplex PCR reads into MiXCR, producing one record per CDR3 protein. The sample lists some 260,000 distinct CDR3 sequences, 85% seen once, with over 0.1% in the top ten. TCR beta from blood CD8+ and CD4+ T cells was sequenced. Both CD4+ and CD8+ T cells were negatively isolated, and TEMRA cells underwent FACS enrichment. The entry originates in a study of CD8 T cells in Susac syndrome. Findings and caveats of the study: As the study acknowledged, the number of individuals who were part of its TCR sequencing and HLA analysis was relatively small.

The V gene's germline CDR1 is SEHNR and CDR2 FQNEAQ (reference sequence). The V end was cut by 1 base, the J end by 3 bases, with 3 bases between. The CDR3 spans 13 residues. The receptor was derived from a human donor with multiple sclerosis. This chain links TRBV7-9 with TRBJ2-2; D uncertain. Sequencing was done on a sample of CD8+ T cells from PBMCs. The chain's CDR3 is CASSLVDTGELFF. Here the CDR3 DNA reads TGTGCCAGCAGCTTAGTGGACACCGGGGAGCTGTTTTTT. The full variable domain, with the rest looked up from reference TRBV7-9 and TRBJ2-2, is DTGVSQNPRHKITKRGQNVTFRCDPISEHNRLYWYRQTLGQGPEFLTYFQNEAQLEKSRLLSDRFSAERPKGSFSTLEIQRTEQGDSAMYLCASSLVDTGELFFGEGSRLTVL.